The rows below give T cell receptor beta chains drawn from one sample of a study of T cell responses to AZD1222 COVID-19 vaccine. Assay: immunoSEQ multiplex PCR; the TCRdb copy retains only in-frame clones and omits some. The table includes 130,000 to 150,000 clones, over 85% detected once. This sample comprised peripheral blood, obtained 28 days after the second AZD1222 dose. These receptors all stem from an adult who received the AZD1222 COVID-19 vaccine. Each CDR3 is given with its conserved first and last residue. The D gene is left open where the match is weak. For some rows the clone size is stated as once, few or many, or as a class when expanded; others skip it.

>.|.|TRBV4-1|TRBJ2-4
CASSPLGGGRNIQYF
TGCGCCAGCAGCCCTTTAGGAGGGGGCAGGAACATTCAGTACTTC
>.|.|TRBV9|TRBJ1-1
CASTRGATGNTEAFF
TGTGCCAGCACAAGGGGAGCCACGGGAAACACTGAAGCTTTCTTT
>.|.|TRBV30|TRBJ1-3
CAWKAYSGNTIYF
TGTGCCTGGAAGGCTTACTCTGGAAACACCATATATTTT
>.|.|TRBV10-2|TRBJ2-2
CAMEGGPTNTGELFF
TGCGCCATGGAGGGGGGACCGACGAACACCGGGGAGCTGTTTTTT
>TRBD1|.|TRBV5-4|TRBJ1-6
CASSLDIGTGGNSPLHF
TGTGCCAGCAGCTTGGATATAGGGACAGGAGGAAATTCACCCCTCCACTTT
>.|.|TRBV6-2/TRBV6-3|TRBJ1-5
CASSYTGQGYEYSNQPQHF
TGTGCCAGCAGTTACACCGGCCAGGGGTATGAATATAGCAATCAGCCCCAGCATTTT
>.|.|TRBV5-4|TRBJ2-1
CASSLGAFDYRKHNEQFF
TGTGCCAGCAGCTTGGGAGCCTTCGACTACCGGAAGCACAATGAGCAGTTCTTC
>TRBD1|.|TRBV15|TRBJ1-2
CATSREGDRTTNYGYTF
TGTGCCACCAGCAGAGAGGGGGACAGGACCACTAACTATGGCTACACCTTC
>.|once|TRBV6-2/TRBV6-3|TRBJ1-2
CASSTPPRVDYGYTF
TGTGCCAGCAGCACCCCACCGAGGGTTGACTATGGCTACACCTTC
>TRBD1|once|TRBV5-1|TRBJ2-7
CASSRTGEGYEQYF
TGCGCCAGCAGCCGGACAGGGGAAGGCTACGAGCAGTACTTC
>.|once|TRBV5-6|TRBJ2-7
CASSLFSVPYEQYF
TGTGCCAGCAGCTTGTTTTCTGTCCCCTACGAGCAGTACTTC
>.|few|TRBV7-3|TRBJ2-7
CASSLGGTSYEQYF
TGTGCCAGCAGCTTAGGGGGGACCTCCTACGAGCAGTACTTC
>.|.|TRBV15|TRBJ1-3
CATSSPKSSGAASGNTIYF
TGTGCCACCAGCAGCCCCAAATCTTCCGGGGCCGCCTCTGGAAACACCATATATTTT
>.|.|TRBV6-5|TRBJ1-2
CASTGTSSTF
TGTGCCAGCACCGGAACGAGTAGCACCTTC
>.|once|TRBV11-2|TRBJ2-5
CASSLSPLSRWQETQYF
TGTGCCAGCAGCTTATCACCCCTCTCTAGGTGGCAAGAGACCCAGTACTTC
>.|.|TRBV28|TRBJ1-2
CASSPQGYGYTF
TGTGCCAGCAGTCCTCAGGGTTATGGCTACACCTTC
>TRBD2|.|TRBV5-1|TRBJ2-7
CASSPAGPSSYEQYF
TGCGCCAGCAGCCCAGCGGGACCGAGCTCCTACGAGCAGTACTTC
>TRBD2|.|TRBV7-8|TRBJ2-7
CATGAGAAYEQYF
TGTGCCACTGGAGCGGGAGCCGCCTACGAGCAGTACTTC
>.|.|TRBV7-2|TRBJ1-6
CASSLGWRNSPLHF
TGTGCCAGCAGCTTAGGTTGGCGGAATTCACCCCTCCACTTT
>TRBD1|.|TRBV6-5|TRBJ1-2
CASSPTGNNYGYTF
TGTGCCAGCAGTCCGACAGGGAATAACTATGGCTACACCTTC
>.|.|TRBV7-9|TRBJ1-4
CASSLGGTLTNEKLFF
TGTGCCAGCAGCTTAGGAGGGACGCTAACTAATGAAAAACTGTTTTTT
>.|once|TRBV6-4|TRBJ2-2
CASSDQGSGELFF
TGTGCCAGCAGTGACCAGGGGTCCGGGGAGCTGTTTTTT
>TRBD1|.|TRBV29-1|TRBJ1-5
CSVTGGYNQPQHF
TGCAGCGTGACAGGGGGTTACAATCAGCCCCAGCATTTT
>TRBD2|.|TRBV4-3|TRBJ2-7
CASSQVYSGSYEQYF
TGCGCCAGCAGCCAAGTTTATAGCGGGAGCTACGAGCAGTACTTC
>.|few|TRBV4-1|TRBJ1-1
CASSLFRTANTEAFF
TGCGCCAGCAGCCTGTTTAGGACAGCGAACACTGAAGCTTTCTTT
>.|.|TRBV28|TRBJ2-7
CASSLRLVHEQYF
TGTGCCAGCAGTCTAAGACTAGTCCACGAGCAGTACTTC
>.|once|TRBV11-2|TRBJ2-5
CASSLEVRGMRQETQYF
TGTGCCAGCAGCTTAGAGGTACGGGGAATGAGACAAGAGACCCAGTACTTC
>.|.|TRBV3-1/TRBV3-2|TRBJ2-3
CASSQTDTQYF
TGTGCCAGCAGCCAAACAGATACGCAGTATTTT
>TRBD1|.|TRBV6-5|TRBJ2-2
CASRDSGGTGELFF
TGTGCCAGCAGAGACTCAGGGGGCACCGGGGAGCTGTTTTTT
>TRBD1|.|TRBV30|TRBJ1-5
CAWNGPTGENQPQHF
TGTGCCTGGAACGGTCCTACAGGGGAGAATCAGCCCCAGCATTTT
>.|once|TRBV28|TRBJ2-3
CASSPTSDTQYF
TGTGCCAGCAGCCCAACATCAGATACGCAGTATTTT
>.|.|TRBV19|TRBJ1-6
CASRTHGSPLHF
TGTGCCAGTAGGACCCACGGGTCACCCCTCCACTTT
>.|.|TRBV19|TRBJ2-1
CASSIDSYNEQFF
TGTGCCAGTAGTATAGACAGCTACAATGAGCAGTTCTTC
>.|.|TRBV9|TRBJ2-1
CASSVDNEQFF
TGTGCCAGCAGCGTTGACAATGAGCAGTTCTTC
>TRBD2|.|TRBV14|TRBJ2-1
CASSQDQGLAKYRANEQFF
TGTGCCAGCAGCCAAGATCAGGGACTAGCAAAATATAGGGCCAATGAGCAGTTCTTC
>.|.|TRBV7-2|TRBJ2-1
CASSFRRAGWWGNEQFF
TGTGCCAGCAGCTTCCGACGGGCGGGTTGGTGGGGGAATGAGCAGTTCTTC
>.|few|TRBV24-1|TRBJ1-3
CATRPGAGNTIYF
TGTGCCACCAGGCCGGGGGCTGGAAACACCATATATTTT
>.|.|TRBV4-3|TRBJ1-2
CASSQDHPVPYGYTF
TGCGCCAGCAGCCAAGATCATCCAGTCCCCTATGGCTACACCTTC
>TRBD2|.|TRBV7-8|TRBJ2-7
CASSSSGSGYEQYF
TGTGCCAGCAGCAGTAGCGGGAGCGGATACGAGCAGTACTTC
>.|.|TRBV7-7|TRBJ2-5
CASSFSRSSGAETQYF
TGTGCCAGCAGCTTTAGCCGTTCCTCGGGGGCGGAGACCCAGTACTTC
>.|.|TRBV19|TRBJ2-1
CASSILRDYNEQFF
TGTGCCAGTAGTATACTAAGGGACTACAATGAGCAGTTCTTC
>.|.|TRBV15|TRBJ2-1
CATSSLINGQFF
TGTGCCACCAGCAGTCTGATCAATGGGCAGTTCTTC
>TRBD1|.|TRBV4-3|TRBJ2-5
CASSRDRTQETQYF
TGCGCCAGCAGCAGGGACAGGACACAAGAGACCCAGTACTTC
>TRBD1|few|TRBV20-1|TRBJ2-7
CSASRSGTGGDEQYF
TGCAGTGCTAGTAGGTCGGGGACAGGGGGAGACGAGCAGTACTTC
>.|.|TRBV30|TRBJ2-1
CAWALELSEQFF
TGTGCCTGGGCCTTGGAGTTGAGTGAGCAGTTCTTC
>.|.|TRBV9|TRBJ1-2
CASSVGALPSYGYTF
TGTGCCAGCAGCGTAGGTGCACTCCCATCCTATGGCTACACCTTC
>TRBD2|.|TRBV30|TRBJ2-3
CAWSKGLAGGTDTQYF
TGTGCCTGGAGCAAAGGACTAGCGGGAGGGACAGATACGCAGTATTTT
>.|.|TRBV6-2/TRBV6-3|TRBJ1-2
CASSQPQVPGGYTF
TGTGCCAGCAGTCAACCACAGGTGCCCGGGGGCTACACCTTC
>TRBD1|.|TRBV5-8|TRBJ1-4
CASSLVTGGTANEKLFF
TGTGCCAGCAGCTTGGTTACAGGGGGGACGGCTAATGAAAAACTGTTTTTT
>TRBD1|.|TRBV19|TRBJ2-7
CASSIRDRDDEQYF
TGTGCCAGTAGCATCCGGGACAGGGACGACGAGCAGTACTTC